The clone carrying this TCR beta chain was detected once. The CDR3 sequence is 13 residues long. Germline CDR1 is SGHAT and CDR2 is FQNNGV. Between the trimmed V and J ends, which lost 5 bases and 9 bases, there was a span of 16 bases. Some clones are missing from TCRdb's copy, which holds only in-frame ones; the method was immunoSEQ multiplex PCR. This repertoire shows a few million clones, over 85% found once; its top ten account for 0.14%. The source of the sample is a study of shared clonotypes between healthy human individuals. In the study overall: Per donor, three plates held CD4 naive cells, three held CD4 memory, two held CD8 naive and one held CD8 memory.

The chain links TRBV11-2 to TRBJ2-5; tentatively, D is TRBD1 (5 bases). Sequenced input: naive CD4+ T cells sorted from blood. Subset meaning: CD45RA+ positively selected. The origin of this receptor is a man between 18 and 29 years old in good health. CDR3 residues: CASSLGAPGAQYF. The CDR3 DNA follows: TGTGCCAGCAGCCTTGGGGCGCCTGGGGCCCAGTACTTC. Combining the CDR3 with reference TRBV11-2 and TRBJ2-5 gives the whole variable domain EAGVAQSPRYKIIEKRQSVAFWCNPISGHATLYWYQQILGQGPKLLIQFQNNGVVDDSQLPKDRFSAERLKGVDSTLKIQPAKLEDSAVYLCASSLGAPGAQYFGPGTRLLVL.